The T cell receptor beta chain described here comes from a study of identical twins. The germline CDR1 and CDR2 sequences are MNHEY and SVGAGI. V shed 7 bases and J shed 5 bases, with 8 bases lying between them. The CDR3 runs 11 residues. This clonotype was found a few times. Unique molecular identifiers were present on cDNA, and template switching added a universal primer site. One entry per CDR3 protein results from TCRdb running MiXCR on the 5' RACE reads. Of about 690,000 distinct CDR3 sequences listed, around 20% were seen once; the top ten hold about 4.3%. These data are also associated with another study on T cells expressing NK-cell markers.

The sample comprised PBMCs. This clonotype was obtained from a woman aged 18-29 years in good health. The chain recombines TRBV6-5 with TRBJ2-5; D remains unclear. The CDR3 DNA reads as TGTGCCAGCATCAGTGGGGAGACCCAGTACTTC. Amino acid sequence: CASISGETQYF.